This T cell receptor (beta chain) was captured in a study of T cells after yellow fever vaccination. 5'RACE template switching produced TCR cDNA carrying a universal primer site and UMIs. TCRdb called the 5' RACE reads again in MiXCR, with one record for every CDR3 protein. Of hundreds of thousands of distinct CDR3 sequences listed, approximately 13% are singletons. Findings and limits, study-wide: The appearance of a small share of clonotypes in both CD4 and CD8 compartments was observed.

This clonotype was observed a few times. The antigen is undetermined. Germline V gives CDR1 SGHTA, CDR2 FQGNSA. This CDR3 spans 14 amino acids. V lost 5 bases and J lost 3, with 13 bases in between. The sample consisted of PBMCs, taken on the day of the yellow fever booster vaccination. This sequence joins TRBV7-2 and TRBJ2-5, with D tentatively TRBD2 (5 bases). The source of this sequence is a man aged 25-45 years who received the YFV17D yellow fever vaccine. The CDR3 nucleotides read TGTGCCAGCAGCGGAGGACGGTTTGAAGAGACCCAGTACTTC. Encoded protein: CASSGGRFEETQYF.